This is a list of T cell receptor beta chains from one sample in a study of blood T cell repertoires in COVID-19. Profiling relied on immunoSEQ multiplex PCR, and the TCRdb table lists in-frame clones only, not all of them. The sample has roughly 260,000 clones; more than 75% are singletons. Sequencing was carried out using PBMCs or T cells enriched from blood (not recorded which). These receptors came from a woman between 18 and 29 years old who had recovered from COVID-19. Each CDR3 is given with its conserved first and last residue. The order of the fields is J gene, D gene, V gene, CDR3 length, clone size, CDR3 DNA, CDR3 protein. The D gene is left open where the match is weak. Expanded clones get a size class; other rows say once, few or many, or leave the size out.

j_gene: TRBJ1-1; d_gene: .; v_gene: TRBV12-3/TRBV12-4; len: 12; abundance: .; CDR3nt: TGTGCCAGCAGCCCAGAGAACACTGAAGCTTTCTTT; CDR3aa: CASSPENTEAFF
j_gene: TRBJ1-4; d_gene: TRBD1; v_gene: TRBV28; len: 14; abundance: .; CDR3nt: TGTGCCAGCAGTCGACAGGGAATTAATGAAAAACTGTTTTTT; CDR3aa: CASSRQGINEKLFF
j_gene: TRBJ2-3; d_gene: .; v_gene: TRBV11-2; len: 12; abundance: once; CDR3nt: TGTGCCAGCAGCTTAAGAGTAAATACGCAGTATTTT; CDR3aa: CASSLRVNTQYF
j_gene: TRBJ1-1; d_gene: TRBD1; v_gene: TRBV10-1; len: 14; abundance: .; CDR3nt: TGCGCCAGCAGTCGGACAGGGGTGAACACTGAAGCTTTCTTT; CDR3aa: CASSRTGVNTEAFF
j_gene: TRBJ2-1; d_gene: TRBD2; v_gene: TRBV9; len: 16; abundance: .; CDR3nt: TGTGCCAGCAGCGTACCCGGACTAGCGACGCCAAATGAGCAGTTCTTC; CDR3aa: CASSVPGLATPNEQFF
j_gene: TRBJ2-2; d_gene: TRBD2; v_gene: TRBV5-1; len: 15; abundance: .; CDR3nt: TGCGCCAGCTGTGGGCTAGCGGTGCCCACCGGGGAGCTGTTTTTT; CDR3aa: CASCGLAVPTGELFF
j_gene: TRBJ2-2; d_gene: .; v_gene: TRBV9; len: 15; abundance: .; CDR3nt: TGTGCCAGCAGCGTAGATCTGGGCCGCACCGGGGAGCTGTTTTTT; CDR3aa: CASSVDLGRTGELFF
j_gene: TRBJ2-1; d_gene: .; v_gene: TRBV15; len: 17; abundance: .; CDR3nt: TGTGCCACCAGCAGAGATCCAGGGCCCAACAGGGTCCATGAGCAGTTCTTC; CDR3aa: CATSRDPGPNRVHEQFF
j_gene: TRBJ2-5; d_gene: .; v_gene: TRBV5-1; len: 14; abundance: .; CDR3nt: TGCGCCAGCAGCTTAGACAGCCTGGGGGAGACCCAGTACTTC; CDR3aa: CASSLDSLGETQYF
j_gene: TRBJ1-1; d_gene: .; v_gene: TRBV19; len: 16; abundance: .; CDR3nt: TGTGCCAGTAGTATAGGACCCCCGGCAGGGTATACTGAAGCTTTCTTT; CDR3aa: CASSIGPPAGYTEAFF
j_gene: TRBJ2-3; d_gene: .; v_gene: TRBV10-2; len: 17; abundance: .; CDR3nt: TGCGCCAGCAGTCGAGAGGGCCGGAGAGTTAGCACAGATACGCAGTATTTT; CDR3aa: CASSREGRRVSTDTQYF
j_gene: TRBJ2-3; d_gene: .; v_gene: TRBV2; len: 12; abundance: .; CDR3nt: TGTGCCAGCAGCTTAGCGAGAGATACGCAGTATTTT; CDR3aa: CASSLARDTQYF
j_gene: TRBJ2-1; d_gene: TRBD1; v_gene: TRBV19; len: 11; abundance: .; CDR3nt: TGTGCCAGTGACAGGGGCAATGAGCAGTTCTTC; CDR3aa: CASDRGNEQFF
j_gene: TRBJ1-6; d_gene: TRBD1; v_gene: TRBV27; len: 18; abundance: few; CDR3nt: TGTGCCAGCAGTCAGGGACAGGGCACTCTCCCCTATAATTCACCCCTCCACTTT; CDR3aa: CASSQGQGTLPYNSPLHF
j_gene: TRBJ2-7; d_gene: TRBD1; v_gene: TRBV27; len: 14; abundance: .; CDR3nt: TGTGCCAGCAGTTTATTGGGACAGGGCTACGAGCAGTACTTC; CDR3aa: CASSLLGQGYEQYF
j_gene: TRBJ1-2; d_gene: .; v_gene: TRBV27; len: 14; abundance: once; CDR3nt: TGTGCCAGCAGCTTCCGAGCCCTCCGGGGTGGCTACACCTTC; CDR3aa: CASSFRALRGGYTF
j_gene: TRBJ2-5; d_gene: .; v_gene: TRBV5-6; len: 13; abundance: .; CDR3nt: TGTGCCAGCAGCTTACCCATCGGAGAGACCCAGTACTTC; CDR3aa: CASSLPIGETQYF
j_gene: TRBJ2-1; d_gene: TRBD1; v_gene: TRBV19; len: 15; abundance: .; CDR3nt: TGTGCCAGTAGTAAGAGGACAGGAATCGACAATGAGCAGTTCTTC; CDR3aa: CASSKRTGIDNEQFF
j_gene: TRBJ2-5; d_gene: TRBD2; v_gene: TRBV9; len: 15; abundance: .; CDR3nt: TGTGCCAGCAGCGTAGCGGAGGGAGGGCGAGAGACCCAGTACTTC; CDR3aa: CASSVAEGGRETQYF
j_gene: TRBJ2-5; d_gene: .; v_gene: TRBV15; len: 14; abundance: once; CDR3nt: TGTGCCACCAGCAGAGTTCAGGGAGGAGAGACCCAGTACTTC; CDR3aa: CATSRVQGGETQYF
j_gene: TRBJ2-3; d_gene: TRBD2; v_gene: TRBV9; len: 16; abundance: .; CDR3nt: TGTGCCAGCAGCGTCGGACTAGCGGGAGATGAAGATACGCAGTATTTT; CDR3aa: CASSVGLAGDEDTQYF
j_gene: TRBJ1-6; d_gene: TRBD1; v_gene: TRBV7-2; len: 16; abundance: .; CDR3nt: TGTGCCAGCAGCTTGACAGGGGGCTCCTATAATTCACCCCTCCACTTT; CDR3aa: CASSLTGGSYNSPLHF
j_gene: TRBJ1-2; d_gene: .; v_gene: TRBV10-3; len: 15; abundance: .; CDR3nt: TGTGCCATCAGTGAAGCGCGAGAACAGGGCGGTGGCTACACCTTC; CDR3aa: CAISEAREQGGGYTF
j_gene: TRBJ1-1; d_gene: TRBD1; v_gene: TRBV19; len: 13; abundance: .; CDR3nt: TGTGCCAGTAGTTCCGACAGGGGAACTGAAGCTTTCTTT; CDR3aa: CASSSDRGTEAFF
j_gene: TRBJ2-3; d_gene: TRBD2; v_gene: TRBV7-9; len: 17; abundance: .; CDR3nt: TGTGCCAGCAGCCCAACCGGGGCGGGAGGATATGCAGATACGCAGTATTTT; CDR3aa: CASSPTGAGGYADTQYF
j_gene: TRBJ1-1; d_gene: .; v_gene: TRBV3-1/TRBV3-2; len: 12; abundance: .; CDR3nt: TGTGCCACAGTCGGAGGAAACACTGAAGCTTTCTTT; CDR3aa: CATVGGNTEAFF
j_gene: TRBJ1-5; d_gene: TRBD1; v_gene: TRBV19; len: 14; abundance: .; CDR3nt: TGTGCCAGTAGCCTTACAGGGGAATCTCAGCCCCAGCATTTT; CDR3aa: CASSLTGESQPQHF
j_gene: TRBJ2-7; d_gene: TRBD2; v_gene: TRBV4-1; len: 18; abundance: .; CDR3nt: TGCGCCAGCAGCCAAGGATCTATGGGGCTAGCGGGAGTCTACGAGCAGTACTTC; CDR3aa: CASSQGSMGLAGVYEQYF
j_gene: TRBJ1-5; d_gene: .; v_gene: TRBV28; len: 16; abundance: .; CDR3nt: TGTGCCAGCAGTTTAAGTACAGGAACCTTCAATCAGCCCCAGCATTTT; CDR3aa: CASSLSTGTFNQPQHF
j_gene: TRBJ1-4; d_gene: .; v_gene: TRBV9; len: 15; abundance: .; CDR3nt: TGTGCCAGCAGCGTAGGGCAGGGCCAGGGTGAAAAACTGTTTTTT; CDR3aa: CASSVGQGQGEKLFF
j_gene: TRBJ1-4; d_gene: .; v_gene: TRBV18; len: 13; abundance: .; CDR3nt: TGTGCCAGCTCTCAGGGGTTGGGTGAAAAACTGTTTTTT; CDR3aa: CASSQGLGEKLFF
j_gene: TRBJ2-7; d_gene: .; v_gene: TRBV5-1; len: 14; abundance: .; CDR3nt: TGCGCCAGCAGCTTGGACAGGGGGGGCTACGAGCAGTACTTC; CDR3aa: CASSLDRGGYEQYF
j_gene: TRBJ2-7; d_gene: .; v_gene: TRBV7-9; len: 14; abundance: few; CDR3nt: TGTGCCAGCAGCTTAGAAGGCGGAAACTACGAGCAGTACTTC; CDR3aa: CASSLEGGNYEQYF
j_gene: TRBJ1-3; d_gene: TRBD1; v_gene: TRBV9; len: 18; abundance: .; CDR3nt: TGTGCCAGCAGCGATCCGGGACAGGGACATCTGGCTGGAAACACCATATATTTT; CDR3aa: CASSDPGQGHLAGNTIYF
j_gene: TRBJ2-7; d_gene: TRBD1; v_gene: TRBV24-1; len: 15; abundance: .; CDR3nt: TGTGCCACCAGTGATCCCGGGACAGGCTCCTACGAGCAGTACTTC; CDR3aa: CATSDPGTGSYEQYF
j_gene: TRBJ1-5; d_gene: TRBD1; v_gene: TRBV4-1; len: 15; abundance: .; CDR3nt: TGCGCCAGCAGCCAAGGAGGACAGGGGGGCCAGCCCCAGCATTTT; CDR3aa: CASSQGGQGGQPQHF
j_gene: TRBJ1-3; d_gene: TRBD1; v_gene: TRBV27; len: 16; abundance: .; CDR3nt: TGTGCCAGCAGTACCCGACGGACAGGGTCTGGAAACACCATATATTTT; CDR3aa: CASSTRRTGSGNTIYF
j_gene: TRBJ2-2; d_gene: TRBD1; v_gene: TRBV28; len: 17; abundance: .; CDR3nt: TGTGCCAGCATCAATTATCCGGGACAGGGGGCCACCGGGGAGCTGTTTTTT; CDR3aa: CASINYPGQGATGELFF
j_gene: TRBJ2-1; d_gene: TRBD1; v_gene: TRBV7-9; len: 16; abundance: .; CDR3nt: TGTGCCAGCAGCTTAGGGGGGACAGGGAAGGGCAATGAGCAGTTCTTC; CDR3aa: CASSLGGTGKGNEQFF
j_gene: TRBJ2-5; d_gene: TRBD2; v_gene: TRBV3-1/TRBV3-2; len: 16; abundance: .; CDR3nt: TGTGCCAGCAGCCACCGAGGGGTAGCGGGGAAAGAGACCCAGTACTTC; CDR3aa: CASSHRGVAGKETQYF